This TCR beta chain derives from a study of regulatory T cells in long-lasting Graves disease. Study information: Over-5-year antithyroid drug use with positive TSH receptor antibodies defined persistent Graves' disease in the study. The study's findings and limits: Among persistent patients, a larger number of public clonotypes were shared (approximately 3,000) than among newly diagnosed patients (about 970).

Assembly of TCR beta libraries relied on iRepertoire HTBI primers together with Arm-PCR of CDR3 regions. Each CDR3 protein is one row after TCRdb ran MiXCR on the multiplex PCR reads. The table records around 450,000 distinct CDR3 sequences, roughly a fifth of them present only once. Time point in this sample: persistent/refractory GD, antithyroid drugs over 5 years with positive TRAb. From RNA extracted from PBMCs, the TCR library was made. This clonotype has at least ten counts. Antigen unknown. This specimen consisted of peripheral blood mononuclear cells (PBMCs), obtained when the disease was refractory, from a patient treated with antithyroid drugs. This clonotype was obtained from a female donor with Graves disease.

CDR3 nucleotides: TGTGCCAGCAGTGATGGACAGGGGGACACTGAAGCTTTCTTT. It is translated as CASSDGQGDTEAFF. V usage is TRBV2 and J usage is TRBJ1-1, with TRBD1 matching 10 bases. The V segment lost 3 bases and the J segment 3 bases; nucleotides outside the gene matches: 1. Germline lookup yields CDR1 SNHLY and CDR2 FYNNEI. The CDR3 is 14 amino acids.